The clone carrying this TCR beta chain occurred a few times. In the source study's methods: From reference gene primer amplification, estimates of nucleated cell counts were derived. The assay was immunoSEQ multiplex PCR, and TCRdb's table has in-frame clones only and misses some. V, J and clone size derive from that table, while D and trimming were established from the DNA sequence. The data contain 200,000 to 300,000 clones, about 82% of them singletons. The data originate from a study of blood T cell repertoires in COVID-19. On the study more broadly: Acute and convalescent COVID-19 samples came from the United States, Italy and Spain. T cells, B-cell-depleted T cells, or PBMCs supplied cDNA or gDNA.

V lost 3 bases to trimming and J lost 0 bases, with 9 bases between them. CDR3 length: 15 residues. Germline CDR1 SGHTA, CDR2 FQGNSA. This receptor was identified in an older woman with active or convalescent COVID-19. Sequenced: peripheral blood. This chain joins TRBV7-2 and TRBJ1-3; D is unresolved. CDR3 nucleotides: TGTGCCAGCAGCTTCGGACTTACCTCTGGAAACACCATATATTTT. As protein: CASSFGLTSGNTIYF.